This entry is about one TCR beta chain. Its antigen is unknown. The data were taken from a study of yellow fever vaccine responses in identical twins. Notes on the study in general: Reportedly, the T cell response mounted by twins to vaccine seemed partly convergent, partly personalized.

The CDR3 extends over 13 amino acids. V lost 5 bases, J lost 4 bases, and 9 bases lay in between. CDR1 is MDHEN, CDR2 SYDVKM, per germline. TCRdb ran MiXCR on the RT-PCR reads and lists one entry per CDR3 protein. The sample contains thousands of distinct CDR3 sequences, around 87% of which appear only once. Sequencing was performed on T cells from blood (PBMCs), unsorted or a sorted subset (not recorded which), taken before or after yellow fever vaccination (not recorded which). V is TRBV28 and J is TRBJ2-1; tentatively, D is TRBD2 (5 bases). This TCR came from a woman aged 18-30 years who received the yellow fever vaccine. CDR3 loop: CASSPRGYNEQFF. CDR3 sequence (DNA): TGTGCCAGCAGTCCCCGGGGTTACAATGAGCAGTTCTTC.